The rows below give T cell receptor beta chains drawn from one sample of a study of T cells in Graves' hyperthyroidism and ophthalmopathy. TCRdb reanalysed the multiplex PCR reads using MiXCR and keeps one entry per CDR3 protein. This table holds approximately 700,000 distinct CDR3 sequences, approximately 16% found once. The source material was blood. The receptors here all came from a man in his late teens or twenties with Graves' hyperthyroidism. The CDR3 runs from the conserved cysteine through the conserved F or W. D genes are given only for firm matches.

J: TRBJ2-1; V: TRBV20-1; D: TRBD2; CDR3: CSASASGRRGNEQFF
J: TRBJ2-7; V: TRBV28; D: TRBD2; CDR3: CASSLASGSYEQYF
J: TRBJ2-2; V: TRBV7-3; D: NA; CDR3: CASSLGRDGSGELFF
J: TRBJ2-7; V: TRBV7-9; D: NA; CDR3: CASSSPGIYEQYF
J: TRBJ2-5; V: TRBV12-3/TRBV12-4; D: NA; CDR3: CASSLFALETQYF
J: TRBJ2-3; V: TRBV20-1; D: NA; CDR3: CSARVALLVADTQYF
J: TRBJ2-5; V: TRBV7-9; D: NA; CDR3: CASTAFGAWENSLFEETQYF
J: TRBJ1-1; V: TRBV7-9; D: NA; CDR3: CASSLKMQGGTEAFF
J: TRBJ2-2; V: TRBV25-1; D: NA; CDR3: CASSGVFGNTGELFF
J: TRBJ2-5; V: TRBV2; D: NA; CDR3: CASSEDQQETQYF
J: TRBJ1-6; V: TRBV15; D: NA; CDR3: CATSARGTFDNSPLHF
J: TRBJ2-2; V: TRBV5-1; D: TRBD1; CDR3: CASSLYGTGSTGELFF
J: TRBJ1-1; V: TRBV28; D: NA; CDR3: CASSLKPRMMNTEAFF
J: TRBJ2-1; V: TRBV7-2; D: NA; CDR3: CASSLAGHNEQFF
J: TRBJ2-4; V: TRBV5-4; D: NA; CDR3: CASSLAWGNAKNIQYF
J: TRBJ1-5; V: TRBV18; D: NA; CDR3: CASAAASRNQPQHF
J: TRBJ1-1; V: TRBV28; D: TRBD1; CDR3: CASRPPTGDTEAFF
J: TRBJ2-1; V: TRBV10-2; D: NA; CDR3: CASRERDRYNEQFF
J: TRBJ2-7; V: TRBV6-2/TRBV6-3; D: NA; CDR3: CASSFLVGAPLYEQYF
J: TRBJ2-5; V: TRBV7-2; D: NA; CDR3: CASSLGPTREETQYF
J: TRBJ2-5; V: TRBV28; D: NA; CDR3: CASSRGTLQETQYF
J: TRBJ2-3; V: TRBV28; D: TRBD2; CDR3: CASGRVSPDTQYF
J: TRBJ1-1; V: TRBV6-1; D: NA; CDR3: CASRGGPSGTEAFF
J: TRBJ1-2; V: TRBV28; D: NA; CDR3: CASRLQGDYGYTF
J: TRBJ1-2; V: TRBV18; D: TRBD1; CDR3: CASSPTGTEYTF
J: TRBJ1-2; V: TRBV11-1; D: NA; CDR3: CASSPQRDGYYGYTF
J: TRBJ2-1; V: TRBV4-3; D: NA; CDR3: CASSLERWGSNEQFF
J: TRBJ2-2; V: TRBV10-3; D: TRBD2; CDR3: CAIKTGLAGENTGELFF
J: TRBJ2-2; V: TRBV28; D: TRBD2; CDR3: CASSTGTSGSGGELFF
J: TRBJ2-7; V: TRBV6-1; D: NA; CDR3: CASRDRNEQYF
J: TRBJ1-2; V: TRBV30; D: TRBD1; CDR3: CAWRGQGRGYTF
J: TRBJ2-1; V: TRBV28; D: NA; CDR3: CASSGGLDAYNEQFF
J: TRBJ2-3; V: TRBV12-3/TRBV12-4; D: NA; CDR3: CASSLGQVGTDTQYF
J: TRBJ2-1; V: TRBV25-1; D: NA; CDR3: CASSESSRGYNEQFF
J: TRBJ1-3; V: TRBV30; D: NA; CDR3: CAWSVLGSGNTIYF
J: TRBJ2-2; V: TRBV15; D: NA; CDR3: CATSVTTNTGELFF
J: TRBJ1-5; V: TRBV7-9; D: TRBD1; CDR3: CASSLDRGDQPQHF
J: TRBJ2-7; V: TRBV2; D: NA; CDR3: CASTEHRGEAGEQYF
J: TRBJ2-1; V: TRBV19; D: NA; CDR3: CASSIAGTLSYNEQFF
J: TRBJ2-7; V: TRBV30; D: NA; CDR3: CAWSPSDYSYEQYF
J: TRBJ1-4; V: TRBV2; D: NA; CDR3: CASTRPPAGTSEKLFF
J: TRBJ2-7; V: TRBV5-8; D: TRBD1; CDR3: CATHDRDPNEQYF